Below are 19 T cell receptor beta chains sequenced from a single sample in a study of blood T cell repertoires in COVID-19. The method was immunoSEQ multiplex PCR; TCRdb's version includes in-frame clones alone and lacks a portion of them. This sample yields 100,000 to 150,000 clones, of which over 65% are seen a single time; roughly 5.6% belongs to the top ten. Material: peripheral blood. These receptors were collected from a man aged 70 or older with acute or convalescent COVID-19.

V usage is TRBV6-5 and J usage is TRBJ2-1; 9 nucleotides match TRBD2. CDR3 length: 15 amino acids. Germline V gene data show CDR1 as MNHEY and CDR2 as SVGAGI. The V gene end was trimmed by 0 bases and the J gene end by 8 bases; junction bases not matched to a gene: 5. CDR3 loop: CASSYSLAGSHEQFF. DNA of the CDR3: TGTGCCAGCAGTTACTCCCTAGCGGGATCTCATGAGCAGTTCTTC.

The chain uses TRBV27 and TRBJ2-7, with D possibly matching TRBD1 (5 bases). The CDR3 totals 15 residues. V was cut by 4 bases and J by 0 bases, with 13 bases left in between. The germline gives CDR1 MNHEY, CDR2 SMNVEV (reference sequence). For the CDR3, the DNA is TGTGCCAGCAGTTCTAGACAGTCCCACTCCTACGAGCAGTACTTC. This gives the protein CASSSRQSHSYEQYF.

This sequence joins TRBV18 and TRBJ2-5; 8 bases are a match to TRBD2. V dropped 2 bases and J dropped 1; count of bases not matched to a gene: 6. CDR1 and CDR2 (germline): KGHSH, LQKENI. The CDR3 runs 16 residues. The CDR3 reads CASSPTLLAGQETQYF. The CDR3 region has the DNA TGTGCCAGCTCACCAACTCTTCTAGCGGGCCAAGAGACCCAGTACTTC.

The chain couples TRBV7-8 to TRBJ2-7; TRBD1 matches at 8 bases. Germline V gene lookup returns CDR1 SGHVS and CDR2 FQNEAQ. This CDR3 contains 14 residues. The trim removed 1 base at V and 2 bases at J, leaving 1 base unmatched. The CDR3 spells CASSLVQGAYEQYF. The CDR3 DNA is TGTGCCAGCAGCTTAGTACAGGGGGCCTACGAGCAGTACTTC.

CDR3 DNA sequence: TGTGCCACCAGCCGGACTCGGGAAGAGACCCAGTACTTC. Its translation: CATSRTREETQYF. The chain joins TRBV15 to TRBJ2-5; D perhaps matches TRBD2 (5 bases). Germline V gene sequence: CDR1 LNHNV, CDR2 YYDKDF (reference sequence). V was clipped by 5 bases and J by 3 bases, with 10 bases between them. The CDR3 consists of 13 residues.

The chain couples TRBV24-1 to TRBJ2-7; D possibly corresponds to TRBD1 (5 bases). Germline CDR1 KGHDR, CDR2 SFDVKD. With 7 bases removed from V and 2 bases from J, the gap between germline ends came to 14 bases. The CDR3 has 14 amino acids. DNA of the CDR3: TGTGCCACCAGCCCAGGGTCAGCAACCTACGAGCAGTACTTC. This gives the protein CATSPGSATYEQYF.

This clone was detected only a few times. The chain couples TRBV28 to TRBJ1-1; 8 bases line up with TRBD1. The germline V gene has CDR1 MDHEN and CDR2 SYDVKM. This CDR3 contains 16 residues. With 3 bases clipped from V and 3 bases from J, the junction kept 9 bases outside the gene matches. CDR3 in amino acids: CASSLTGGQGDTEAFF. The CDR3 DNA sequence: TGTGCCAGCAGTTTGACGGGAGGACAGGGTGACACTGAAGCTTTCTTT.

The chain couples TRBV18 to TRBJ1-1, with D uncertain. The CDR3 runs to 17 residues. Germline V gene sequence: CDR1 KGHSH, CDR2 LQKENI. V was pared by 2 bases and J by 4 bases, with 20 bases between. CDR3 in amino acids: CASSPTRAASGGTEAFF. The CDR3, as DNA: TGTGCCAGCTCACCAACTAGGGCAGCCTCGGGTGGCACTGAAGCTTTCTTT.

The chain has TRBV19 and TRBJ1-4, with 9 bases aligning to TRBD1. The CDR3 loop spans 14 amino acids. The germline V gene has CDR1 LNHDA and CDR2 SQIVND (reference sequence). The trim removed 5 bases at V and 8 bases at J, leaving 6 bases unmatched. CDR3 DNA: TGTGCCAGTAGTTCGGGACAGGGACGAGAAAAACTGTTTTTT. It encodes CASSSGQGREKLFF.

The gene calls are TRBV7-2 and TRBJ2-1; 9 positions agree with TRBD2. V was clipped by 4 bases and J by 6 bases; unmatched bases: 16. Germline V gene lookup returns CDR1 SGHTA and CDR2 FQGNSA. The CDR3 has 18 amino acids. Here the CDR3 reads CASSSVLGGLAGINEQFF. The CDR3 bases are TGTGCCAGCAGCTCCGTCCTGGGGGGGCTAGCGGGAATCAATGAGCAGTTCTTC.

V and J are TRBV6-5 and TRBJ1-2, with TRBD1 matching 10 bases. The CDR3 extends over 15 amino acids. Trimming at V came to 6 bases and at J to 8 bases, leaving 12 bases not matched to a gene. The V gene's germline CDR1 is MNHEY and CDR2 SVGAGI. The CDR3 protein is CASSDLGRQGAGYTF. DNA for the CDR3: TGTGCCAGCAGCGACCTTGGGCGACAGGGGGCGGGCTACACCTTC.

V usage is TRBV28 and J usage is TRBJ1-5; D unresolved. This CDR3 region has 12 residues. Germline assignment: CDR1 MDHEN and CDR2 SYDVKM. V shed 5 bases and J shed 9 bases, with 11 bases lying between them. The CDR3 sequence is CASSLRPRPQHF. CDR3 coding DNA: TGTGCCAGCAGTCTTCGTCCGCGGCCCCAGCATTTT.

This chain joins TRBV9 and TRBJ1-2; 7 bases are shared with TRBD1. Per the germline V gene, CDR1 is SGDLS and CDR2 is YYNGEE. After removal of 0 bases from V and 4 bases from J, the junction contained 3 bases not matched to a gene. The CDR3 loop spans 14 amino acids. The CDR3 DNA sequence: TGTGCCAGCAGCGTAGAACGGACAGGCTATGGCTACACCTTC. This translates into CASSVERTGYGYTF. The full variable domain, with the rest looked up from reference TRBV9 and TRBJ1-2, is DSGVTQTPKHLITATGQRVTLRCSPRSGDLSVYWYQQSLDQGLQFLIQYYNGEERAKGNILERFSAQQFPDLHSELNLSSLELGDSALYFCASSVERTGYGYTFGSGTRLTVV.

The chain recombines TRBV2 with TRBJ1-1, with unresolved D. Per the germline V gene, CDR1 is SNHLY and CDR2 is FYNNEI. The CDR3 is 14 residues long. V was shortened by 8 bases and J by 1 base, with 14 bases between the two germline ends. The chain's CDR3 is CASAPNSWNTEAFF. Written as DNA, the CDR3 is TGTGCCAGCGCCCCTAATAGTTGGAACACTGAAGCTTTCTTT.

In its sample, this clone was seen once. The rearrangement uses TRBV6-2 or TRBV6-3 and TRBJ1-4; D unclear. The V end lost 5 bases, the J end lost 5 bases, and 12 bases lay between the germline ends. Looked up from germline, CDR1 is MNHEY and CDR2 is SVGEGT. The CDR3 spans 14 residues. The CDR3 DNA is TGTGCCAGCAGTCAAGTGAACCGGAATGAAAAACTGTTTTTT. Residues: CASSQVNRNEKLFF.

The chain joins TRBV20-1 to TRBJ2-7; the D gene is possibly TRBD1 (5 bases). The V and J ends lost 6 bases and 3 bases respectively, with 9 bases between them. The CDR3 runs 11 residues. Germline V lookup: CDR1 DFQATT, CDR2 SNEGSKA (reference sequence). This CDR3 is CSAAQGYEQYF. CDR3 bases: TGCAGTGCGGCCCAGGGCTACGAGCAGTACTTC.

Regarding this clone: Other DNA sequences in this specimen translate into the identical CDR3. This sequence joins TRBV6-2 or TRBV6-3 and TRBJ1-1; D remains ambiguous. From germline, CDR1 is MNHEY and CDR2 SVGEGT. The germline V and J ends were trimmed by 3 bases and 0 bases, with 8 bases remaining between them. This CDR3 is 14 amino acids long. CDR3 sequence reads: CASSYRGMNTEAFF. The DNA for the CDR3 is TGTGCCAGCAGTTATCGAGGGATGAACACTGAAGCTTTCTTT.

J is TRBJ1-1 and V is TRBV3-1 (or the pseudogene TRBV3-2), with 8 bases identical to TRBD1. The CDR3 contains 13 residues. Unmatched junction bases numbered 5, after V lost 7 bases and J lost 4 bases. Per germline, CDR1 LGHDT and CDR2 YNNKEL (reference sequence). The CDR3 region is CASNNRGGTEAFF. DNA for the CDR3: TGTGCCAGCAACAACAGGGGGGGCACTGAAGCTTTCTTT.

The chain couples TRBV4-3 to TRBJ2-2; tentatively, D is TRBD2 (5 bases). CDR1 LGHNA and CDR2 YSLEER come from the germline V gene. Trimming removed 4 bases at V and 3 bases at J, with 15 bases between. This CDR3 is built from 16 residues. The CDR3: CASSLRPGSDTGELFF. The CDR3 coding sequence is TGCGCCAGCAGCCTACGGCCGGGATCGGACACCGGGGAGCTGTTTTTT.